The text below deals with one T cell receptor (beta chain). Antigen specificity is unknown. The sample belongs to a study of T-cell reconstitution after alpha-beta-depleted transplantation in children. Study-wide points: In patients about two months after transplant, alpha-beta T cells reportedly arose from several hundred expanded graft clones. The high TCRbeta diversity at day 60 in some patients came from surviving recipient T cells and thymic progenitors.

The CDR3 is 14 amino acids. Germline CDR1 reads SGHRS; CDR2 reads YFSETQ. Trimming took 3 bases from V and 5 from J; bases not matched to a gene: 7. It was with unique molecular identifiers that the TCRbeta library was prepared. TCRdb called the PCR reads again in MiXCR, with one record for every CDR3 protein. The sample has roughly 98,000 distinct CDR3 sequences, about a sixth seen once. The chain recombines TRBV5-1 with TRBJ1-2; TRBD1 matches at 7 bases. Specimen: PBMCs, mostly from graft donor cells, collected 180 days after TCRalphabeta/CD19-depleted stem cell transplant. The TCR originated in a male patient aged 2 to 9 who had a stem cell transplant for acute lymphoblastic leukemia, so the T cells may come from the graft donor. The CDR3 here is CASSSSTGRYGYTF. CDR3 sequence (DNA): TGCGCCAGCAGCTCGTCGACAGGGCGGTATGGCTACACCTTC.